This section outlines one T cell receptor beta chain sequence together with its context. Antigen unknown. Sequenced with the Oncomine TCR Beta short-read assay was DNA taken from cultured CD4+ T cells. TCRdb passed the PCR reads through MiXCR, listing each CDR3 protein once. The table has approximately 15,000 distinct CDR3 sequences, around 53% seen once. This sample was included in a study of vaccination and CD4 T cells after COVID-19. Overall study: Stimulation used overlapping spike peptides from SARS-CoV-2, HCoV-NL63, HCoV-OC43 and HCoV-229E.

Treatment reported: roughly 11-day PBMC culture with coronavirus spike peptide pools or control peptides (ViraFEST assay). The CDR3 sequence is 14 residues long. V lost 8 bases and J lost 2, with 14 bases in between. Germline V CDR1 and CDR2: MNHEY, SVGEGT. This TCR derives from a human donor who had recovered from COVID-19. Specimen: CD4+ T cells from blood, cultured in vitro. The rearrangement links TRBV6-2 or TRBV6-3 to TRBJ2-3; either TRBD1 or TRBD2 may supply D (5 bases each). The CDR3: CASLRGQTTDTQYF. In DNA, the CDR3 is TGTGCCAGCCTCCGGGGCCAGACCACAGATACGCAGTATTTT.